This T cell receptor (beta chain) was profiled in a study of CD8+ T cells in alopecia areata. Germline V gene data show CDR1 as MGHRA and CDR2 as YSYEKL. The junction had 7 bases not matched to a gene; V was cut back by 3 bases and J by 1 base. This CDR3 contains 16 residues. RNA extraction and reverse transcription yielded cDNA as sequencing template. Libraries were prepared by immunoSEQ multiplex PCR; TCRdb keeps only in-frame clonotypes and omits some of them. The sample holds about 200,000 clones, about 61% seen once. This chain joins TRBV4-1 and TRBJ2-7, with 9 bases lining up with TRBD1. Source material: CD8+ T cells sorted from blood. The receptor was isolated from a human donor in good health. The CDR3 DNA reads TGCGCCAGCAGCCAGATACTGGACAGGGGTTCCTACGAGCAGTACTTC. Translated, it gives CASSQILDRGSYEQYF.